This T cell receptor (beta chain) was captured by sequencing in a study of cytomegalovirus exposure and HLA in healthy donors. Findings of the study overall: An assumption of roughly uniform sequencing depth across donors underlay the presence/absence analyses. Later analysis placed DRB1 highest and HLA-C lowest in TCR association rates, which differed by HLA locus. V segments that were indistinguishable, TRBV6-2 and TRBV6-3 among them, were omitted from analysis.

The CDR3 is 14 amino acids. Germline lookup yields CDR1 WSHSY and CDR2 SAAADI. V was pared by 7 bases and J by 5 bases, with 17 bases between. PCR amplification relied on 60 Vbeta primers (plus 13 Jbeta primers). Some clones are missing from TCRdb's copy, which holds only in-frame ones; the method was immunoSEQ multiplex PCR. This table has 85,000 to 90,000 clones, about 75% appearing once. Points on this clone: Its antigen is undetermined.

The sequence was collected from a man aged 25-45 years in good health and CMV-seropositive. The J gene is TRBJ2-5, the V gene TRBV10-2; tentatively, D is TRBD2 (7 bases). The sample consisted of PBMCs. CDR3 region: CASTWGGAGETQYF. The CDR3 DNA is TGCGCCAGCACTTGGGGGGGGGCCGGGGAGACCCAGTACTTC.